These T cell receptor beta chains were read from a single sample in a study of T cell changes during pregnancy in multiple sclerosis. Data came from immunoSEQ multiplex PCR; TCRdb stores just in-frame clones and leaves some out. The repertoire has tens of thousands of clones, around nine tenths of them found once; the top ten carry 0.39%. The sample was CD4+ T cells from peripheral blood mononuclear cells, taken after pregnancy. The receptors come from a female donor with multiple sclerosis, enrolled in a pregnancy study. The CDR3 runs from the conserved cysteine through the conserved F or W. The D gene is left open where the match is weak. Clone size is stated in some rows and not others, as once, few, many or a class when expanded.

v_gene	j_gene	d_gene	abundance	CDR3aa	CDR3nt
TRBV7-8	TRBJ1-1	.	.	CASSSTVGADGTEAFF	TGTGCCAGCAGCTCGACGGTAGGGGCGGACGGCACTGAAGCTTTCTTT
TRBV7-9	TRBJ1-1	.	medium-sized	CASSLVSEEAFF	TGTGCCAGCAGCTTAGTTTCAGAGGAGGCTTTCTTT
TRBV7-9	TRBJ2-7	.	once	CASSPQASGGRWEQYF	TGTGCCAGCAGCCCCCAGGCCAGCGGCGGCCGGTGGGAGCAGTACTTC
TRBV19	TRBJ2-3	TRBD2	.	CATGGVAGGPVHQYF	TGTGCCACGGGGGGAGTAGCGGGAGGGCCGGTACATCAGTATTTT
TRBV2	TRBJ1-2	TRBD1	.	CASSDTGQGPVGYTF	TGTGCCAGCAGTGACACCGGACAGGGTCCGGTTGGCTACACCTTC
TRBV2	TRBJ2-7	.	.	CASSGGQKYEQYF	TGTGCCAGCAGCGGAGGACAGAAGTACGAGCAGTACTTC
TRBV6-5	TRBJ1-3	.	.	CASSYTERTVSGTIYF	TGTGCCAGCAGTTACACCGAAAGGACAGTCTCAGGGACCATATATTTT
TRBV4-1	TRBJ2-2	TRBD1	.	CASSQPGTGGITGELFF	TGCGCCAGCAGCCAACCCGGGACAGGGGGGATCACCGGGGAGCTGTTTTTT
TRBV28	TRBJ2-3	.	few	CASSLPLAGPDTQYF	TGTGCCAGCAGTTTACCCCTCGCGGGACCAGATACGCAGTATTTT
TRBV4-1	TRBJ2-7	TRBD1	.	CASSHPGRDRAYEQYF	TGCGCCAGCAGCCACCCCGGCCGGGACAGAGCCTACGAGCAGTACTTC
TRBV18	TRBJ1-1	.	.	CASSPGQWPTLGEAFF	TGTGCCAGCTCACCGGGACAATGGCCGACCTTGGGTGAAGCTTTCTTT
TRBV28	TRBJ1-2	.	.	CASTTLGGFLYGYTF	TGTGCCAGCACCACCCTTGGGGGGTTCCTCTATGGCTACACCTTC
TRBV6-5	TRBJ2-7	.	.	CASSYSVAPAYEQYF	TGTGCCAGCAGTTACTCAGTGGCCCCCGCCTACGAGCAGTACTTC
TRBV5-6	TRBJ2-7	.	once	CASSTGLRLYEQYF	TGTGCCAGCAGCACGGGACTTAGATTATACGAGCAGTACTTC
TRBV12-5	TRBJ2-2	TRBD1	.	CASGSKGQGETGELFF	TGTGCTAGTGGTAGCAAGGGACAGGGGGAAACCGGGGAGCTGTTTTTT
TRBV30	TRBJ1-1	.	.	CAWGQGGTEAFF	TGTGCCTGGGGCCAGGGAGGCACTGAAGCTTTCTTT
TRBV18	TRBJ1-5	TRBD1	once	CASSPGTVGNQPQHF	TGTGCCAGCTCACCCGGGACAGTGGGCAATCAGCCCCAGCATTTT
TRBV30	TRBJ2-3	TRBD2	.	CAWSMYGTSGTDTQYF	TGTGCCTGGAGTATGTACGGGACTAGCGGAACAGATACGCAGTATTTT
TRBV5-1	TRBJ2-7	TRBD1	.	CASSLGQGSVAHEQYF	TGCGCCAGCAGCCTAGGACAGGGTTCGGTAGCCCACGAGCAGTACTTC
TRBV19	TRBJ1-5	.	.	CASSKRLGMGAHQPQHF	TGTGCCAGTAGTAAACGATTGGGGATGGGGGCTCATCAGCCCCAGCATTTT
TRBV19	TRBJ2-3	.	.	CATKTGHSTDTQYF	TGTGCCACTAAGACAGGCCATAGCACAGATACGCAGTATTTT
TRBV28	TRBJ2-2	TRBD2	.	CASSLLDLRGEGSGELFF	TGTGCCAGCAGTTTATTAGATTTGCGCGGGGAGGGGTCCGGGGAGCTGTTTTTT
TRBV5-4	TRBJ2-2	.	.	CASSFVERDTGELFF	TGTGCCAGCAGCTTTGTAGAGAGAGACACCGGGGAGCTGTTTTTT
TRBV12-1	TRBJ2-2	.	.	CASSFATSGRIIGELFF	TGTGCCAGCAGCTTTGCCACTAGCGGGAGGATTATCGGGGAGCTGTTTTTT
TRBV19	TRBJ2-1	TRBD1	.	CASSIFGDRQFF	TGTGCCAGTAGTATTTTTGGGGACAGGCAGTTCTTC
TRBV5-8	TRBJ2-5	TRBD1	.	CASSRGTGGFQETQYF	TGTGCCAGCAGCAGAGGGACAGGGGGTTTCCAAGAGACCCAGTACTTC
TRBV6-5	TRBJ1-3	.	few	CASSHRDGNTIYF	TGTGCCAGCAGTCACAGGGATGGAAACACCATATATTTT
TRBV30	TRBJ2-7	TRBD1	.	CAWSPGTVPYEQYF	TGTGCCTGGTCTCCCGGGACAGTACCCTACGAGCAGTACTTC
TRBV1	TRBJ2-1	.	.	CTSSQDISFQTEQFF	TGCACCAGCAGCCAAGATATTAGTTTCCAAACGGAGCAGTTCTTC
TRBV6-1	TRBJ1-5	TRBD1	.	CASSEEGASNQPQHF	TGTGCCAGCAGTGAAGAGGGGGCTAGCAATCAGCCCCAGCATTTT
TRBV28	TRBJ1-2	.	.	CASSSNGYTF	TGTGCCAGCAGTTCAAATGGCTACACCTTC
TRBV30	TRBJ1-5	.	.	CAWSWEGRNQPQHF	TGTGCCTGGAGTTGGGAGGGGAGGAATCAGCCCCAGCATTTT
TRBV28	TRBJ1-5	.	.	CASSVRNQPQHF	TGTGCCAGCAGCGTGCGGAATCAGCCCCAGCATTTT
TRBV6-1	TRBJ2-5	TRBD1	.	CASSEGQFKLETQYF	TGTGCCAGCAGTGAGGGACAGTTTAAACTCGAGACCCAGTACTTC
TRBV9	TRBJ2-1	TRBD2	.	CASSVGASGYNEQFF	TGTGCCAGCAGCGTAGGGGCTAGCGGGTACAATGAGCAGTTCTTC
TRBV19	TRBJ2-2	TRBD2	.	CASRRTSGSPGELFF	TGTGCCAGTAGGCGGACTAGCGGGAGTCCCGGGGAGCTGTTTTTT